This record concerns one T cell receptor (beta chain) sequence. The data were taken from a study of blood T cell repertoires in COVID-19. In the study overall: T cells, B-cell-depleted T cells, or PBMCs provided the cDNA or gDNA that served as material.

The CDR3 runs 15 residues. V shed 6 bases, J shed 3 bases, and the junction held 8 bases outside the gene matches. The germline CDR1 and CDR2 sequences are MNHEY and SVGAGI. It was during active infection that Seattle patients were enrolled and then longitudinally followed. As handled by the study authors: Reference gene primer amplification yielded estimated nucleated cell counts. Only in-frame clones appear in the TCRdb table, and some are missing; sequencing was by immunoSEQ multiplex PCR. V and J calls and clone size are those listed in that table; D and trimming were worked out from the DNA. The repertoire consists of some 350,000 clones, with more than 70% occurring once and the leading ten covering about 6.7%.

Sequenced sample: peripheral blood. This receptor was identified in a woman aged 65 to 85 with COVID-19, enrolled during active disease. This chain uses TRBV6-5 with TRBJ1-5; 7 nucleotides line up with TRBD1. CDR3 nucleotides: TGTGCCAGCAGACAAGGGACAGCCCACAATCAGCCCCAGCATTTT. Encoded protein: CASRQGTAHNQPQHF.